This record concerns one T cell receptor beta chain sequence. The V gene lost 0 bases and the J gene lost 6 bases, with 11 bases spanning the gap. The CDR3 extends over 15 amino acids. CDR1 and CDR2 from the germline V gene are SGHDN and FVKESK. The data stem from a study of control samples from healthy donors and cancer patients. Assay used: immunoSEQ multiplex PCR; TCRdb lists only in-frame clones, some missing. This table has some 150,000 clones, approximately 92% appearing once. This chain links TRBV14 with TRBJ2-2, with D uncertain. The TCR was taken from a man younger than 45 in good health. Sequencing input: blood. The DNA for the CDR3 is TGTGCCAGCAGCCAAGATCAGTTAGGAGCCGGGGAGCTGTTTTTT. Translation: CASSQDQLGAGELFF.